This T cell receptor beta chain emerged from a study of blood T cell repertoires in COVID-19 (dated by TCRdb to 2018 to 2020). Describing the broader study: Samples covering the acute and convalescent phases of COVID-19 were provided by collaborators in the United States, Italy and Spain. A freely available public database, intended as a resource for researchers studying the immune response to SARS-CoV-2, is where the repertoires were released. The prospective study material was composed of cDNA or gDNA derived from T cells, B-cell-depleted T cells, or PBMCs. The sample metadata nearly always contained a de-identified subject ID, COVID-19 status, age in years and sex. HLA class I and class II types, where available, came from metadata supplied by the sample provider rather than from assay-based typing. Samples were obtained from the ongoing ImmuneRACE study (first 160 participants) and from 1,254 subjects provided by 6 global collaborators. Subjects who had been exposed to COVID-19, were actively infected with it, or had recovered from it provided the deeply sampled blood TCRbeta repertoires that made up the dataset. What the work shows at the level of the full study, not this receptor alone: The quantity of clinical and demographic metadata differed by source and by participant and was supplied without curation.

The immunoSEQ Assay, a bias-controlled multiplex PCR, was used to amplify TCRbeta CDR3 regions from genomic DNA. On the authors' methods: The number of nucleated cells in each sample was estimated by amplification of reference gene primers within the assay. To quantify the absolute abundance of each unique TCRbeta CDR3 rearrangement, sequence reads were collapsed and filtered. Productive Simpson clonality was computed per sample as the square root of Simpson's diversity index over productive rearrangements. TCRdb obtained this table from immuneACCESS and retained in-frame rearrangements with V and J assigned. These tables miss some clones; where compared with another copy, unresolved V genes account for less than half of the shortfall, and the remainder is unexplained. That table is the source of V, J and clone size, and D and trimming were worked out from the DNA. Recorded for this sample are about 180,000 clones; 82% of them occurred a single time. Less than 20% of the sample goes to the ten largest clones.

Spanning cysteine to phenylalanine, the CDR3 consists of 18 amino acids. The DNA shown is the 54-base CDR3, in frame from base 1. CDR1 and CDR2, looked up from the germline V gene, are SGHDN and FVKESK. Trimming leaves V shorter by 2 bases and J shorter by 8 bases, with the junction holding 15 bases beyond the gene matches. In the prospective study, participants were roughly 18 to 95 years old, resided in about two dozen geographic areas of the United States, and were enrolled through a virtual design. To assign participants to cohorts, the prospective study relied on clinical history that participants themselves reported in a screening survey and a study questionnaire. For ImmuneRACE Cohort 3, a participant was defined as recovered based on two consecutive negative NP/OP PCR tests, clearance by a healthcare professional, or resolution of symptoms. In the prospective study, whole blood, serum and a nasopharyngeal or oropharyngeal swab were collected from each participant by mobile phlebotomists. Additional blood draws and questionnaires over an approximately 2-month period could optionally be provided by prospective study participants. Before DNA extraction, blood samples from the prospective study were shipped at room temperature or frozen.

Notes on this clone: Its antigen remains unidentified. No qualities accompany the bases; no much larger clone lies one base away.

Sequenced sample: PBMCs or T cells enriched from blood (not recorded which). The rearranged chain carries TRBV14 and TRBJ1-4, and TRBD1 matches 9 of the central bases. The receptor's source is a man aged 55 to 70 who had recovered from COVID-19. The DNA sequence follows: TGTGCCAGCAGCCAACACAGGGGGCTCCCTCCGGAGATAGAAAAACTGTTTTTT. This yields the protein CASSQHRGLPPEIEKLFF.